The rows below give T cell receptor beta chains drawn from one sample of a study of T cell changes during pregnancy in multiple sclerosis. The table came from immunoSEQ multiplex PCR; TCRdb's copy has only in-frame clones and leaves some out. The sample contains 45,000 to 55,000 clones, about nine tenths of which appear only once. The sample was CD4+ T cells from peripheral blood mononuclear cells, taken after pregnancy. These receptors originate from a female donor in good health, enrolled as a control in a pregnancy study. The CDR3 runs from the conserved cysteine through the conserved F or W. Fields, in order: V gene, CDR3 protein.

V: TRBV5-1; CDR3: CASSLRWDLLKNIQYF
V: TRBV6-6; CDR3: CASSIRQGGTEAFF
V: TRBV11-3; CDR3: CASSYAQGTGANVLTF
V: TRBV6-6; CDR3: CASTQNRVRAFF
V: TRBV10-3; CDR3: CATSGGGNQPQHF
V: TRBV19; CDR3: CASSIRSFDTSEQFF
V: TRBV4-1; CDR3: CASSQVGGLNRGTEAFF
V: TRBV6-5; CDR3: CASRDSGQPNTEAFF
V: TRBV28; CDR3: CASSPTRGTGNTIYF
V: TRBV7-2; CDR3: CASSPLQRYGTRDTEAFF
V: TRBV25-1; CDR3: CASSEGGEETQYF
V: TRBV5-1; CDR3: CASSSGQGAHEQYF
V: TRBV29-1; CDR3: CSGQGNYGYTF
V: TRBV27; CDR3: CASSFQGGGNTIYF
V: TRBV30; CDR3: CAWSVPPLGATYNEQFF